The clone carrying this TCR beta chain was found a few times. Its antigen is undetermined. This CDR3 contains 14 residues. V was cut by 0 bases and J by 4 bases, with 9 bases left in between. Germline CDR1 and CDR2: MNHEY and SVGAGI. The data originate from a study of identical twins. Findings of the study overall: Invariant T cells like MAIT and iNKT could partly confound the zero-insertion analyses.

Via MiXCR, TCRdb re-called the 5' RACE reads, giving one row per CDR3 protein. The data hold roughly 260,000 distinct CDR3 sequences, with 6% to 8.5% observed a single time. Another study also made use of these data, one on yellow fever vaccine responses in identical twins.

This rearrangement joins TRBV6-5 to TRBJ1-1, with D hard to call. This receptor was obtained from a woman younger than 30 in good health. Sequenced sample: CD8+ T cells sorted from blood. CDR3 sequence reads: CASSYSALLTEAFF. CDR3 DNA sequence: TGTGCCAGCAGTTACTCAGCCTTGCTCACTGAAGCTTTCTTT.